This record covers a single T cell receptor beta chain. The data were taken from a study of blood T cell repertoires in COVID-19. Study summary: Sources were T cells, B-cell-depleted T cells, or PBMCs; the material itself was cDNA or gDNA.

Seattle enrolled patients during active infection and tracked them longitudinally. Libraries were prepared by immunoSEQ multiplex PCR; TCRdb keeps only in-frame clonotypes and omits some of them. The sample lists roughly 250,000 clones, roughly 88% occurring once. The CDR3 loop spans 16 amino acids. After removal of 0 bases from V and 3 bases from J, the junction contained 7 bases not matched to a gene. Looked up from germline, CDR1 is SGHAT and CDR2 is FQDESV (reference sequence). The chain couples TRBV11-1 to TRBJ2-5, with TRBD1 matching 7 bases. Source material: peripheral blood. The TCR comes from a human donor with COVID-19, enrolled during active disease. The donor label of this sample is uncertain. This CDR3 reads CASSLAFSGQKETQYF. The CDR3 nucleotides read TGTGCCAGCAGCTTAGCGTTTTCGGGACAGAAAGAGACCCAGTACTTC.